This is a list of T cell receptor beta chains from one sample in a study of T cells after yellow fever vaccination. TCRdb fed the 5' RACE reads into MiXCR, producing one record per CDR3 protein. The table shows about 340,000 distinct CDR3 sequences, with 7.5% to 9% occurring only once. Sequencing was performed on PBMCs, taken on the day of the first yellow fever vaccination. These TCRs come from a man between 18 and 35 years old who received the YFV17D yellow fever vaccine. Both conserved end residues are part of each CDR3. A D gene is named only where the DNA matches it firmly. Part of the rows lack a size; the others show once, few, many or a class for expanded clones.

clone_size: NA; d_call: NA; j_call: TRBJ1-1; v_call: TRBV15; cdr3_aa: CATSRDVGEAFF; cdr3_nt: TGTGCCACCAGCAGAGACGTCGGCGAAGCTTTCTTT
clone_size: NA; d_call: TRBD1; j_call: TRBJ2-1; v_call: TRBV7-3; cdr3_aa: CASSLTRTGNYNEQFF; cdr3_nt: TGTGCCAGCAGCTTAACCAGGACAGGGAACTACAATGAGCAGTTCTTC
clone_size: NA; d_call: NA; j_call: TRBJ2-2; v_call: TRBV27; cdr3_aa: CASSLFFGAANTGELFF; cdr3_nt: TGTGCTAGCAGTTTATTTTTTGGGGCCGCGAACACCGGGGAGCTGTTTTTT
clone_size: few; d_call: NA; j_call: TRBJ2-1; v_call: TRBV10-3; cdr3_aa: CAISGSVNEQFF; cdr3_nt: TGTGCCATCAGTGGATCGGTCAATGAGCAGTTCTTC
clone_size: many; d_call: NA; j_call: TRBJ2-3; v_call: TRBV12-3/TRBV12-4; cdr3_aa: CASRVWTDTQYF; cdr3_nt: TGTGCCAGCAGGGTCTGGACAGATACGCAGTATTTT
clone_size: NA; d_call: NA; j_call: TRBJ1-2; v_call: TRBV24-1; cdr3_aa: CATSDRGGYGYTF; cdr3_nt: TGTGCCACCAGTGATCGGGGCGGCTATGGCTACACCTTC
clone_size: many; d_call: NA; j_call: TRBJ1-1; v_call: TRBV6-5; cdr3_aa: CASSYSRIGNTEAFF; cdr3_nt: TGTGCCAGCAGTTACTCGAGGATTGGGAACACTGAAGCTTTCTTT
clone_size: NA; d_call: NA; j_call: TRBJ1-1; v_call: TRBV30; cdr3_aa: CAWSVQGLEAFF; cdr3_nt: TGTGCCTGGAGTGTACAGGGTCTCGAAGCTTTCTTT
clone_size: few; d_call: NA; j_call: TRBJ2-5; v_call: TRBV4-3; cdr3_aa: CASSQPRPTKNQETQYF; cdr3_nt: TGCGCCAGCAGCCAACCCCGTCCTACAAAGAACCAAGAGACCCAGTACTTC
clone_size: few; d_call: NA; j_call: TRBJ2-5; v_call: TRBV7-7; cdr3_aa: CASSPRGGLKTQYF; cdr3_nt: TGTGCCAGCAGCCCCAGGGGGGGCTTGAAGACCCAGTACTTC
clone_size: NA; d_call: NA; j_call: TRBJ2-1; v_call: TRBV3-1; cdr3_aa: CASSQVLQGKPHYNEQFF; cdr3_nt: TGTGCCAGCAGCCAAGTCCTACAGGGCAAACCCCACTACAATGAGCAGTTCTTC
clone_size: few; d_call: NA; j_call: TRBJ2-1; v_call: TRBV6-5; cdr3_aa: CASSSDPRLGNEQFF; cdr3_nt: TGTGCCAGCAGTTCCGACCCCCGGTTGGGGAATGAGCAGTTCTTC
clone_size: few; d_call: NA; j_call: TRBJ2-3; v_call: TRBV15; cdr3_aa: CATSRQGVVTDTQYF; cdr3_nt: TGTGCCACCAGCAGACAGGGAGTTGTCACAGATACGCAGTATTTT
clone_size: NA; d_call: NA; j_call: TRBJ2-6; v_call: TRBV18; cdr3_aa: CASSPYDSNAGANVLTF; cdr3_nt: TGTGCCAGCTCACCATACGACAGCAATGCTGGGGCCAACGTCCTGACTTTC
clone_size: many; d_call: NA; j_call: TRBJ2-1; v_call: TRBV4-1; cdr3_aa: CASSQAPQDETSYNEQFF; cdr3_nt: TGCGCCAGCAGCCAAGCGCCCCAGGACGAGACCTCCTACAATGAGCAGTTCTTC
clone_size: few; d_call: TRBD1; j_call: TRBJ1-2; v_call: TRBV7-2; cdr3_aa: CASSPTGDGRGYTF; cdr3_nt: TGTGCCAGCAGCCCGACAGGGGACGGTCGTGGCTACACCTTC
clone_size: NA; d_call: NA; j_call: TRBJ2-5; v_call: TRBV19; cdr3_aa: CASRQGGNQETQYF; cdr3_nt: TGTGCCAGTAGGCAAGGGGGAAACCAAGAGACCCAGTACTTC
clone_size: NA; d_call: TRBD1; j_call: TRBJ2-7; v_call: TRBV7-6; cdr3_aa: CASSLNEGAGYEQYF; cdr3_nt: TGTGCCAGCAGCTTAAATGAGGGGGCCGGTTACGAGCAGTACTTC
clone_size: few; d_call: NA; j_call: TRBJ2-4; v_call: TRBV6-5; cdr3_aa: CASSYSQENIQYF; cdr3_nt: TGTGCCAGCAGTTACTCCCAGGAAAACATTCAGTACTTC
clone_size: NA; d_call: NA; j_call: TRBJ1-1; v_call: TRBV4-1; cdr3_aa: CASSQLIGGKGIHTEAFF; cdr3_nt: TGCGCCAGCAGCCAACTAATTGGTGGGAAAGGGATTCACACTGAAGCTTTCTTT
clone_size: NA; d_call: NA; j_call: TRBJ1-4; v_call: TRBV5-1; cdr3_aa: CASSLGRVDEKLFF; cdr3_nt: TGCGCCAGCAGCTTGGGCAGGGTTGATGAAAAACTGTTTTTT
clone_size: many; d_call: NA; j_call: TRBJ2-7; v_call: TRBV20-1; cdr3_aa: CSARDRVDTYEQYF; cdr3_nt: TGCAGTGCTAGAGATCGGGTAGACACCTACGAGCAGTACTTC
clone_size: many; d_call: TRBD2; j_call: TRBJ2-3; v_call: TRBV12-5; cdr3_aa: CASGSDSGLPDTQYF; cdr3_nt: TGTGCTAGTGGTTCTGACTCGGGACTACCAGATACGCAGTATTTT
clone_size: NA; d_call: NA; j_call: TRBJ2-1; v_call: TRBV3-1; cdr3_aa: CASSQGSFYNEQFF; cdr3_nt: TGTGCCAGCAGCCAAGGTTCCTTCTACAATGAGCAGTTCTTC
clone_size: NA; d_call: TRBD1; j_call: TRBJ2-1; v_call: TRBV5-1; cdr3_aa: CASSLDPITGGNYNEQFF; cdr3_nt: TGCGCCAGCAGCTTGGACCCTATAACAGGGGGGAACTACAATGAGCAGTTCTTC
clone_size: NA; d_call: TRBD2; j_call: TRBJ2-3; v_call: TRBV4-3; cdr3_aa: CASSPTPGEGTQYF; cdr3_nt: TGCGCCAGCAGCCCTACCCCGGGGGAGGGCACGCAGTATTTT
clone_size: NA; d_call: NA; j_call: TRBJ2-1; v_call: TRBV20-1; cdr3_aa: CSARGGYNEQFF; cdr3_nt: TGCAGTGCTAGAGGAGGGTACAATGAGCAGTTCTTC
clone_size: few; d_call: NA; j_call: TRBJ2-6; v_call: TRBV12-3/TRBV12-4; cdr3_aa: CASTLPEGSGANVLTF; cdr3_nt: TGTGCCAGCACCCTCCCCGAGGGCTCTGGGGCCAACGTCCTGACTTTC
clone_size: few; d_call: NA; j_call: TRBJ1-1; v_call: TRBV28; cdr3_aa: CASSLRMTEAFF; cdr3_nt: TGTGCCAGCAGTTTGCGGATGACTGAAGCTTTCTTT
clone_size: NA; d_call: NA; j_call: TRBJ1-5; v_call: TRBV5-4; cdr3_aa: CASSFLPVGPQHF; cdr3_nt: TGTGCCAGCAGCTTCCTACCGGTAGGGCCCCAGCATTTT
clone_size: NA; d_call: NA; j_call: TRBJ2-3; v_call: TRBV11-2; cdr3_aa: CASSLAYLDTQYF; cdr3_nt: TGTGCCAGCAGCTTGGCGTACCTGGATACGCAGTATTTT
clone_size: NA; d_call: NA; j_call: TRBJ2-5; v_call: TRBV5-1; cdr3_aa: CASSFSGPDGETQYF; cdr3_nt: TGCGCCAGCAGCTTTTCGGGACCCGACGGGGAGACCCAGTACTTC
clone_size: NA; d_call: NA; j_call: TRBJ1-4; v_call: TRBV7-9; cdr3_aa: CASSPNPGGANEKLFF; cdr3_nt: TGTGCCAGCAGCCCGAACCCTGGGGGAGCGAATGAAAAACTGTTTTTT
clone_size: few; d_call: TRBD2; j_call: TRBJ2-1; v_call: TRBV20-1; cdr3_aa: CSATSSSGTSYNEQFF; cdr3_nt: TGCAGTGCTACCAGCTCTAGCGGGACGTCCTACAATGAGCAGTTCTTC
clone_size: NA; d_call: TRBD2; j_call: TRBJ2-3; v_call: TRBV6-1; cdr3_aa: CASRSRGAGGTDTQYF; cdr3_nt: TGTGCCAGCCGATCTCGCGGAGCGGGGGGAACAGATACGCAGTATTTT
clone_size: few; d_call: TRBD1; j_call: TRBJ1-3; v_call: TRBV7-9; cdr3_aa: CASSFPGGADTIYF; cdr3_nt: TGTGCCAGCAGCTTCCCAGGGGGCGCAGACACCATATATTTT
clone_size: NA; d_call: NA; j_call: TRBJ1-1; v_call: TRBV6-1; cdr3_aa: CASSQVRRGRTEAFF; cdr3_nt: TGTGCCAGCAGCCAGGTGCGGAGGGGCCGGACTGAAGCTTTCTTT
clone_size: few; d_call: NA; j_call: TRBJ1-5; v_call: TRBV20-1; cdr3_aa: CSARNTYSNQPQHF; cdr3_nt: TGCAGTGCTAGGAACACCTATAGCAATCAGCCCCAGCATTTT
clone_size: many; d_call: TRBD1; j_call: TRBJ1-4; v_call: TRBV4-2; cdr3_aa: CASSQDAGTGGEKLFF; cdr3_nt: TGTGCCAGCAGCCAAGATGCGGGGACAGGGGGTGAAAAACTGTTTTTT
clone_size: few; d_call: NA; j_call: TRBJ1-4; v_call: TRBV7-9; cdr3_aa: CASRQSTNEKLFF; cdr3_nt: TGTGCCAGCCGACAGTCAACTAATGAAAAACTGTTTTTT
clone_size: many; d_call: NA; j_call: TRBJ2-7; v_call: TRBV12-3/TRBV12-4; cdr3_aa: CASSLRGETRRSYEQYF; cdr3_nt: TGTGCCAGCAGTTTAAGAGGGGAGACTAGGCGGTCCTACGAGCAGTACTTC
clone_size: NA; d_call: NA; j_call: TRBJ1-2; v_call: TRBV18; cdr3_aa: CASSPGTYYGYTF; cdr3_nt: TGTGCCAGCTCACCAGGGACCTACTATGGCTACACCTTC